This entry concerns a single TCR beta chain. Its specificity is unknown. Trimming took 5 bases from V and 10 from J, leaving 14 bases between them. Germline V gives CDR1 MNHEY, CDR2 SMNVEV (reference sequence). This CDR3 contains 12 residues. Profiling relied on immunoSEQ multiplex PCR, and the TCRdb table lists in-frame clones only, not all of them. The sample records approximately 120,000 clones, 85% to 95% being singletons. This record belongs to a study of cytomegalovirus exposure and HLA in healthy donors. Study-wide findings and caveats: Most TCR sequences were rare, but some public TCRs occurred in many donors. In vitro work confirmed that three CMV-associated chains recognize CMV antigens. TCR clusters originating in the first cohort tended to co-occur in the 120 validation repertoires, according to a later analysis.

The sample comprised PBMCs. This clonotype was obtained from a woman in her late teens or twenties in good health and CMV-seronegative. This rearrangement joins TRBV27 to TRBJ1-1; tentative D call: TRBD1 (6 bases). The CDR3 sequence is CASSPGPTGAFF. CDR3 bases: TGTGCCAGCAGTCCCGGGCCGACAGGAGCTTTCTTT.